The 21 T cell receptor beta chains below come from one sample, sequenced in a study of CD8+CD57+ T cells in acquired aplastic anemia. TCR beta VDJ and CDR3 were profiled, and genomic DNA was the template. TCRdb re-called the reads through MiXCR, storing one row per CDR3 protein. The table includes roughly 420,000 distinct CDR3 sequences, around 68% detected once. Material: sorted CD4+, CD8+, or CD8+CD57+ T cells (not recorded which) from PBMCs. The source is a human donor in good health, serving as a control.

As to this clonotype: No conserved phenylalanine or tryptophan ends this CDR3, so it is likely a read error. It is unclear where the CDR3 begins or ends on the DNA, so no DNA is shown, and the CDR3 is as TCRdb lists it. The chain carries TRBV2 and TRBJ2-7; the D segment call TRBD1 is taken from the table without a DNA check. The germline gives CDR1 SNHLY, CDR2 FYNNEI. The CDR3 has 16 amino acids, counting both end residues. The CDR3 protein is CASSLTTGPGQPQQFC.

In its sample, this clonotype was seen once. V is TRBV10-3 and J is TRBJ2-5; a possible D gene is TRBD1 (6 bases). From germline, CDR1 is ENHRY and CDR2 SYGVKD. The CDR3 extends over 14 amino acids. Trimming cost V 7 bases and J 5 bases, with 17 bases left between them. CDR3 protein: CAITVSKGEETQYF. DNA for the CDR3: TGTGCCATCACGGTGAGCAAGGGGGAGGAGACCCAGTACTTC.

The chain combines TRBV9 with TRBJ2-2, with a weak D call TRBD2 (6 bases). CDR3 length equals 15 residues. Germline V gene lookup returns CDR1 SGDLS and CDR2 YYNGEE. V was clipped by 4 bases and J by 9 bases, with 19 bases between them. The CDR3 sequence: CASSSHGGLNWELFF. The CDR3 nucleotides are TGTGCCAGCAGCTCCCACGGGGGACTGAACTGGGAGCTGTTTTTT.

The chain has TRBV9 and TRBJ1-5, with D hard to call. This CDR3 has 15 amino acids. The V end lost 4 bases, the J end lost 12 bases, and 23 bases lay between the germline ends. Germline V gene sequence: CDR1 SGDLS, CDR2 YYNGEE. CDR3 sequence (DNA): TGTGCCAGCAGCTCGACGACTGTGCCTGGCCAGGACCAGCATTTT. Translated, it gives CASSSTTVPGQDQHF.

This sequence joins TRBV20-1 and TRBJ2-3; D call uncertain. This CDR3 is built from 12 residues. Germline values: CDR1 DFQATT, CDR2 SNEGSKA (reference sequence). V gave up 1 base and J gave up 5 bases, with 7 bases separating them. The CDR3 DNA reads as TGCAGTGCTAGAGCCTCGCAAGATACGCAGTATTTT. This translates into CSARASQDTQYF.

As regards this clonotype: This CDR3 is missing its conserved last phenylalanine or tryptophan, likely due to a read error. The chain uses TRBV2 and TRBJ2-7, with D tentatively TRBD1 or TRBD2 (5 bases each). The germline gives CDR1 SNHLY, CDR2 FYNNEI. The V gene lost 6 bases and the J gene lost 5 bases, with 20 bases spanning the gap. This CDR3 contains 15 residues. The DNA of the CDR3 is TGTGCCAGCAGCTCCCACGGGGCACTGAAGCACGAGCAGTACTTA. Translation gives CASSSHGALKHEQYL.

This chain links TRBV5-1 with TRBJ2-6; TRBD1 matches at 7 bases. There are 16 residues in the CDR3. CDR1 and CDR2 from the germline V gene are SGHRS and YFSETQ. The V segment lost 5 bases and the J segment 5 bases; nucleotides outside the gene matches: 10. CDR3 in amino acids: CASRPTGQERANVLTF. The CDR3 coding sequence is TGCGCCAGCAGGCCGACAGGGCAAGAGAGGGCCAACGTCCTGACTTTC.

J is TRBJ2-7 and V is TRBV4-2; D ambiguous. Looked up from germline, CDR1 is LGHNA and CDR2 is YNFKEQ. The CDR3 has 13 amino acids. V was shortened by 7 bases and J by 5 bases, with 15 bases between the two germline ends. CDR3 residues: CASNRDPQDEQYF. The CDR3, as DNA: TGTGCCAGCAACAGAGATCCCCAGGACGAGCAGTACTTC.

The chain combines TRBV25-1 with TRBJ2-3; either TRBD1 or TRBD2 may supply D (7 bases each). Germline CDR1 is MGHDK and CDR2 is SYGVNS. The V end lost 4 bases, the J end lost 5 bases, and 16 bases lay between the germline ends. The CDR3 sequence is 15 residues long. CDR3 DNA sequence: TGTGCCAGCAGTGTGGATGCAGGGGGGGGAGATACGCAGTATTTT. Protein sequence: CASSVDAGGGDTQYF.

V gene TRBV7-3 combines with J gene TRBJ1-2; D gene ambiguous. Germline CDR1 reads SGHTA; CDR2 reads FQGTGA. Trimming stripped 2 bases from V and 11 bases from J, with 21 bases between. This CDR3 region has 15 residues. The CDR3 DNA reads as TGTGCCAGCAGCTTATATGCCTGGGCAATTACTGGTTACACCTTC. Protein sequence: CASSLYAWAITGYTF.

The sample holds many counts of this clonotype. The chain couples TRBV6-1 to TRBJ1-2, with 7 bases identical to TRBD1. The V gene's germline CDR1 is MNHNS and CDR2 SASEGT. This CDR3 comprises 14 residues. V lost 5 bases to trimming and J lost 7 bases; unmatched junction nucleotides: 10. In DNA, the CDR3 is TGTGCCAGCAGTCCGACAGGGTGGGGCGCTGGCTACACCTTC. It encodes CASSPTGWGAGYTF.

Remarks on this clonotype: The junction differs from germline at one of its ends, possibly a read error. The chain has TRBV7-2 and TRBJ2-5, with 8 positions matching TRBD1. Germline CDR1 reads SGHTA; CDR2 reads FQGNSA. The length of the CDR3 is 15 residues. The CDR3: CATSFGHRGTVTPYF. The CDR3 bases are TGTGCCACCAGCTTTGGACACAGGGGGACAGTGACCCCGTACTTC.

This clonotype showed up just once. The chain is built from TRBV7-9 and TRBJ1-1; D gene ambiguous. V gave up 5 bases and J gave up 0 bases, with 10 bases separating them. Germline CDR1 reads SEHNR; CDR2 reads FQNEAQ (reference sequence). The CDR3 totals 14 residues. The CDR3 reads CASSQAVMNTEAFF. CDR3 sequence (DNA): TGTGCCAGCAGCCAGGCCGTGATGAACACTGAAGCTTTCTTT.

The V gene is TRBV7-9, the J gene TRBJ2-3; a possible D gene is TRBD1 (5 bases). Trimming pared 3 bases from V and 12 bases from J, leaving 25 bases between. Per germline, CDR1 SEHNR and CDR2 FQNEAQ (reference sequence). The CDR3 contains 16 residues. CDR3 nucleotides: TGTGCCAGCAGCTTTTGCCAGGGTTCAACAACAGATAACCAGTATTTT. It yields the protein CASSFCQGSTTDNQYF.

The chain recombines TRBV7-2 with TRBJ2-3, with 7 bases identical to TRBD2. V shed 5 bases, J shed 0 bases, and the junction held 5 bases outside the gene matches. Germline assignment: CDR1 SGHTA and CDR2 FQGNSA. The CDR3 covers 15 residues. CDR3 residues: CASSQSGASTDTQYF. The CDR3 bases are TGTGCCAGCAGCCAGAGCGGGGCAAGCACAGATACGCAGTATTTT.

The chain links TRBV7-2 to TRBJ2-3; 9 nucleotides agree with TRBD1. V lost 6 bases, J lost 14 bases, and 18 bases stayed unmatched. From germline, CDR1 is SGHTA and CDR2 FQGNSA. The CDR3 contains 15 residues. Written as DNA, the CDR3 is TGTGCCAGCAGGGCAACAGGGGGCGACGCAGATACGTTGTATTTT. Translating it yields CASRATGGDADTLYF.

To note about this clonotype: One end of the junction varies from germline; a read error may be responsible. V is TRBV2 and J is TRBJ2-7, with D possibly matching TRBD2 (6 bases). From germline, CDR1 is SNHLY and CDR2 FYNNEI. This CDR3 comprises 15 residues. The CDR3 DNA is TGCGCCAGCAGCTTGGTATCGGCGGGGCGGAACGAGGCGTACTTC. As protein: CASSLVSAGRNEAYF.

This clonotype was detected only once. The chain has TRBV12-3 or TRBV12-4 and TRBJ2-5, with TRBD2 matching 12 bases. The CDR3 contains 16 residues. Trimming took 10 bases from V and 5 from J; bases not matched to a gene: 14. The chain's CDR3 is CATSLDRLAGVETQYF. As DNA, the CDR3 is TGTGCCACCAGCTTAGATCGACTAGCGGGGGTGGAGACCCAGTACTTC.

This clonotype was recorded many times. CDR3 loop: CASSQSGTTEAFF. For the CDR3, the DNA is TGTGCCAGCAGCCAATCCGGGACTACTGAAGCTTTCTTT. This sequence joins TRBV3-1 and TRBJ1-1; perhaps TRBD1 as D (5 bases). The CDR3 totals 13 residues. Trimming pared 2 bases from V and 5 bases from J, leaving 9 bases between. Germline V lookup: CDR1 LGHDT, CDR2 YNNKEL (reference sequence).

Details on this clonotype: A clone one base away is much larger, so this may be a read error. The chain is built from TRBV5-5 and TRBJ1-3; a weak D match, TRBD1 (5 bases). CDR1 is SGHKS, CDR2 YYEKEE, per germline (reference sequence). The length of the CDR3 is 17 residues. The CDR3 sequence: CASSQDLVRASGNTIYF. In nucleotides, the CDR3 is TGCGCCAGCAGCCAAGATCTTGTCAGGGCTTCGGGAAACACCATATATTTT.

Of note for this clonotype: Sequence at one end of the junction differs from germline and may be a read error. The gene calls are TRBV2 and TRBJ2-3; D is undetermined. This CDR3 contains 14 residues. Germline V CDR1 and CDR2: SNHLY, FYNNEI. In DNA, the CDR3 is TGTGCCAGCAGCTGGACCAAGCCATCAACCCCGCAGTACTTT. Its translation is CASSWTKPSTPQYF.